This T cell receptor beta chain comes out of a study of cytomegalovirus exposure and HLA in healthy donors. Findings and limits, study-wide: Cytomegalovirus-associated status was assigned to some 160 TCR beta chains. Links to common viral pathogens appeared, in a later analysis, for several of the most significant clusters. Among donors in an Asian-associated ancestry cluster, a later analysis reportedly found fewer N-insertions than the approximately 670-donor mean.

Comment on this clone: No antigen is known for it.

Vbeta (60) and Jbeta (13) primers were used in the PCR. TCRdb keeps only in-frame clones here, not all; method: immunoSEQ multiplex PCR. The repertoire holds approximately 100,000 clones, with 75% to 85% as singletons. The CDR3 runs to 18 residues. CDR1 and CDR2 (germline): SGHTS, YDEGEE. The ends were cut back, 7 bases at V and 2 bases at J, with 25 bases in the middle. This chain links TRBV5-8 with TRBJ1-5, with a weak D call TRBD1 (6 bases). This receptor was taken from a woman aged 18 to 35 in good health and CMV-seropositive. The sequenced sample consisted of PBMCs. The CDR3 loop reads CASGATGGLFGGNQPQHF. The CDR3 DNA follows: TGTGCCAGCGGGGCGACAGGCGGCCTGTTCGGGGGCAATCAGCCCCAGCATTTT.